What follows are 2 T cell receptor beta chains derived from one specimen sequenced in a study of blood T cell repertoires in COVID-19. TCRdb keeps only in-frame clones here, not all; method: immunoSEQ multiplex PCR. The data contain roughly 250,000 clones, about 80% of them singletons. The sequenced sample was peripheral blood. Receptor source: an elderly woman with acute or convalescent COVID-19.

The chain joins TRBV7-3 to TRBJ2-1; TRBD2 matches 7 bases. The CDR3 is 15 residues long. Germline loops: CDR1 SGHTA, CDR2 FQGTGA. Trimming cost V 0 bases and J 2 bases; bases outside gene matches: 1. Here the CDR3 DNA reads TGTGCCAGCAGCTTAACGAGCGGGACCTACAATGAGCAGTTCTTC. Translated: CASSLTSGTYNEQFF.

J is TRBJ2-7 and V is TRBV9, with a tentative D call TRBD2 (7 bases). The length of the CDR3 is 15 residues. CDR1 is SGDLS, CDR2 YYNGEE, per germline. V was trimmed by 0 bases and J by 2 bases, leaving 12 bases between them. CDR3 nucleotides: TGTGCCAGCAGCGTAGAGGGGGGGCCCACCTACGAGCAGTACTTC. Translation gives CASSVEGGPTYEQYF.